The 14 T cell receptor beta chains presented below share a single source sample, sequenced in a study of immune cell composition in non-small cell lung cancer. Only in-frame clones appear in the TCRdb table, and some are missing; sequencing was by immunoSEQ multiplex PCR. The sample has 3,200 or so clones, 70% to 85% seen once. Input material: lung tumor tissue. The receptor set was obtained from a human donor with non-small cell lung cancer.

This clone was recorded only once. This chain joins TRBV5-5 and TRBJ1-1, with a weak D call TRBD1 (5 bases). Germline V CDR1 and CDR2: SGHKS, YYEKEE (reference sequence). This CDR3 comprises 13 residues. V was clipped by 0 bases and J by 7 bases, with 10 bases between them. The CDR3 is CASSLGQWSEAFF. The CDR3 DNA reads TGTGCCAGCAGCTTGGGACAGTGGAGTGAAGCTTTCTTT.

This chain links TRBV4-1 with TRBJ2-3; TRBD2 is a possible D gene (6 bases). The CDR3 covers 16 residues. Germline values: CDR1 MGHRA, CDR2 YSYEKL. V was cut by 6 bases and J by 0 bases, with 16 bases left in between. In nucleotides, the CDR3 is TGCGCCAGCAGGCGCCGGGAGACGCCTAGCACAGATACGCAGTATTTT. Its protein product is CASRRRETPSTDTQYF.

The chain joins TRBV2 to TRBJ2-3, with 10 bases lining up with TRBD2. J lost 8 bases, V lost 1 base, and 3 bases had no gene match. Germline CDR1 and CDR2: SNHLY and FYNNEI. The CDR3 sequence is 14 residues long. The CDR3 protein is CASSEELAGLTQYF. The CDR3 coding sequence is TGTGCCAGCAGTGAAGAACTAGCGGGGCTTACGCAGTATTTT.

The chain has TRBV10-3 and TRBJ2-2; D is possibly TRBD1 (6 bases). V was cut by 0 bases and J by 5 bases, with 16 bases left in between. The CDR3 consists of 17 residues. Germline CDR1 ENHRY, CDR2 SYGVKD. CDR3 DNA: TGTGCCATCAGTGAGTCGAAACCAGGGGAGTTTACCGGGGAGCTGTTTTTT. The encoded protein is CAISESKPGEFTGELFF.

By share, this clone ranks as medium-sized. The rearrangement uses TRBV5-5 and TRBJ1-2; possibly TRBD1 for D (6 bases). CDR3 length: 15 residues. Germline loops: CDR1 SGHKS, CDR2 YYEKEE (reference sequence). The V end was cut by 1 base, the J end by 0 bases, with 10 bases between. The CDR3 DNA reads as TGTGCCAGCAGCTTGTGGCAGGGGACTAACTATGGCTACACCTTC. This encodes CASSLWQGTNYGYTF.

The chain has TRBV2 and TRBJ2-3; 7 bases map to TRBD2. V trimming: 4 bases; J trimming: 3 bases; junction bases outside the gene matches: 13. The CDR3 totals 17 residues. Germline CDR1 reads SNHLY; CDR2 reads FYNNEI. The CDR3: CASSVPLLASGTDTQYF. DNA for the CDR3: TGTGCCAGCAGTGTTCCCCTCCTGGCTAGCGGAACAGATACGCAGTATTTT.

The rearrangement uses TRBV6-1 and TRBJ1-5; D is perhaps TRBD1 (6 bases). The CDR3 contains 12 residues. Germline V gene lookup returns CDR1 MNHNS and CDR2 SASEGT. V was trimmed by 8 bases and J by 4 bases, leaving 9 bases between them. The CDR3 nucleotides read TGTGCCAGCGGGGGCCCAAATCAGCCCCAGCATTTT. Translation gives CASGGPNQPQHF.

DNA of the CDR3: TGTGCCAGCAGTTACTTCGGGGGGACTGTTACAGATACGCAGTATTTT. Its protein is CASSYFGGTVTDTQYF. The chain employs TRBV6-5 and TRBJ2-3; 7 bases match TRBD2. Looked up from germline, CDR1 is MNHEY and CDR2 is SVGAGI. This CDR3 region has 16 residues. J lost 3 bases, V lost 1 base, and 7 bases had no gene match.

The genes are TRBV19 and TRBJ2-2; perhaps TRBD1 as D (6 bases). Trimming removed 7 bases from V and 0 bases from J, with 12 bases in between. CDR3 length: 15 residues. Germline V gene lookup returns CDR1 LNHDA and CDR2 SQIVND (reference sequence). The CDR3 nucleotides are TGTGCCAGTACCCTGGGACAACCGAACACCGGGGAGCTGTTTTTT. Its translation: CASTLGQPNTGELFF.

CDR3 coding DNA: TGTGCCAGCAGTAACACAGGGAAAGCTAACTATGGCTACACCTTC. Translation: CASSNTGKANYGYTF. The rearrangement links TRBV6-1 to TRBJ1-2; tentatively, D is TRBD1 (6 bases). This CDR3 is 15 amino acids long. Per germline, CDR1 MNHNS and CDR2 SASEGT. V gave up 5 bases and J gave up 0 bases, with 13 bases separating them.

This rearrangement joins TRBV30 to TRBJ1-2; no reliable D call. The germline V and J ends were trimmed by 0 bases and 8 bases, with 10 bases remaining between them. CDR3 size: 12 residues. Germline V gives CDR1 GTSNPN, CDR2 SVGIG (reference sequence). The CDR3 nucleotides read TGTGCCTGGAGTGTGCCGATCGGGGGCTACACCTTC. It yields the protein CAWSVPIGGYTF. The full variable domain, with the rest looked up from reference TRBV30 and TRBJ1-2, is SQTIHQWPATLVQPVGSPLSLECTVEGTSNPNLYWYRQAAGRGLQLLFYSVGIGQISSEVPQNLSASRPQDRQFILSSKKLLLSDSGFYLCAWSVPIGGYTFGSGTRLTVV.

For the CDR3, the DNA is TGTGCCAGCAGCTTTGGACAGGGCGGCTATGGCTACACCTTC. It translates to CASSFGQGGYGYTF. The J gene is TRBJ1-2, the V gene TRBV5-4, with 8 bases aligning to TRBD1. With 2 bases clipped from V and 4 bases from J, the junction kept 4 bases outside the gene matches. The CDR3 is 14 amino acids. Germline-derived CDR1 and CDR2 are SGHNT and YYREEE (reference sequence).

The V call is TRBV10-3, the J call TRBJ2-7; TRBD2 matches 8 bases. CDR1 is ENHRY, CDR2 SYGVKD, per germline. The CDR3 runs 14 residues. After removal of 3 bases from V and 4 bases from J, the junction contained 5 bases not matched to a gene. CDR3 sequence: CAISERGGPYEQYF. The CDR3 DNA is TGTGCCATCAGTGAACGGGGGGGGCCATACGAGCAGTACTTC.

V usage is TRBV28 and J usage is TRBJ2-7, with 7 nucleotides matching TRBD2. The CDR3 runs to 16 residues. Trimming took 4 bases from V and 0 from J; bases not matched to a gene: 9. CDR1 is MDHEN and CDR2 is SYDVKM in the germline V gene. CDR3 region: CASSSTRRGYSYEQYF. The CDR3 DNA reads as TGTGCCAGCAGTTCCACGAGGCGGGGGTACTCCTACGAGCAGTACTTC.